The present T cell receptor beta chain was sequenced within a study of cytomegalovirus exposure and HLA in healthy donors. Study outcomes and limitations: Sequencing artifact likely explains a cluster of highly shared sequence variants. It has been reported that TCR beta sequences accurately predicted the HLA-A and HLA-B alleles of most subjects.

Primers: 60 Vbeta forward and 13 Jbeta reverse. Here immunoSEQ multiplex PCR was the method, and the copy in TCRdb shows in-frame clones only, minus some. The table records approximately 150,000 clones, around 75% of them present only once. Germline V gene lookup returns CDR1 LNHNV and CDR2 YYDKDF (reference sequence). The CDR3 runs to 15 residues. V dropped 3 bases and J dropped 1 base, with 12 bases sitting between them. Regarding this clone: The antigen is not known.

The receptor's source is a man aged 35 to 55 in good health and CMV-seronegative. The chain has TRBV15 and TRBJ2-5; D is possibly TRBD1 (6 bases). The specimen was PBMCs. The CDR3 DNA reads as TGTGCCACCAGCAGTCAGCAGGGGCCCCAAGAGACCCAGTACTTC. Translation gives CATSSQQGPQETQYF.